These 4 T cell receptor beta chains came from one sample sequenced in a study of regulatory T cells in long-lasting Graves disease. Building of the TCR beta libraries involved iRepertoire HTBI primers and Arm-PCR of CDR3 regions. MiXCR, applied by TCRdb to the multiplex PCR reads, yields one record per CDR3 protein. The sample records 400,000 to 550,000 distinct CDR3 sequences, less than 20% being singletons. Time point: newly diagnosed GD, antithyroid drugs for less than 3 months. Following extraction of RNA from PBMCs, that RNA was used to make the TCR library. This same sample was also part of a study on T cells in Graves' hyperthyroidism and ophthalmopathy.

The specimen comprised peripheral blood mononuclear cells (PBMCs), sampled at new diagnosis, from a patient treated with antithyroid drugs. Receptors originate from a woman aged 25 to 39 with Graves disease.

The chain combines TRBV6-1 with TRBJ2-7; 10 nucleotides match TRBD2. The V gene end was trimmed by 2 bases and the J gene end by 3 bases; junction bases not matched to a gene: 4. The germline gives CDR1 MNHNS, CDR2 SASEGT. This CDR3 contains 15 residues. CDR3 region: CASSETLAGGYEQYF. The CDR3 bases are TGTGCCAGCAGTGAAACGTTAGCGGGAGGCTACGAGCAGTACTTC.

The table lists this clonotype with a few counts. The rearrangement joins TRBV14 to TRBJ2-2; 12 bases fit TRBD1. V dropped 4 bases and J dropped 5; count of bases not matched to a gene: 11. CDR1 and CDR2 from the germline V gene are SGHDN and FVKESK. The CDR3 spans 18 residues. The CDR3 reads CASSPRDRGRRGTGELFF. Written as DNA, the CDR3 is TGTGCCAGCAGCCCCCGGGACAGGGGGCGCCGAGGGACCGGGGAGCTGTTTTTT. The complete variable domain, with remaining parts taken from reference TRBV14 and TRBJ2-2, reads EAGVTQFPSHSVIEKGQTVTLRCDPISGHDNLYWYRRVMGKEIKFLLHFVKESKQDESGMPNNRFLAERTGGTYSTLKVQPAELEDSGVYFCASSPRDRGRRGTGELFFGEGSRLTVL.

This clonotype appeared a few times. This chain links TRBV7-2 with TRBJ1-1, with D hard to call. Trimming removed 3 bases from V and 7 bases from J, with 12 bases in between. The germline V gene has CDR1 SGHTA and CDR2 FQGNSA. There are 13 residues in the CDR3. CDR3 amino acids: CASSFRRHLEAFF. The CDR3 bases are TGTGCCAGCAGCTTCAGGAGACACCTTGAAGCTTTCTTT.

This clonotype was found a few times. The V and J genes are TRBV5-6 and TRBJ1-4, with 8 positions matching TRBD1. There are 16 residues in the CDR3. V lost 4 bases, J lost 4 bases, and 9 bases stayed unmatched. Germline V gene data show CDR1 as SGHDT and CDR2 as YYEEEE. In DNA form, the CDR3 reads TGTGCCAGCAGCCCGACCGGGACAGGTGTTAATGAAAAACTGTTTTTT. Translation: CASSPTGTGVNEKLFF.